These T cell receptor beta chains were read from a single sample in a study of blood T cell repertoires in COVID-19. Method: immunoSEQ multiplex PCR; TCRdb's copy keeps in-frame clones and lacks some. The data contain approximately 250,000 clones, 70% to 85% of them singletons. The source material was peripheral blood. These receptors all come from a woman aged 40 to 55 who had recovered from COVID-19. Each CDR3 is given with its conserved first and last residue. A D gene is named only where the DNA matches it firmly. Some rows mark clone size as missing; the rest say once, few, many or name a class of expanded clone.

V: TRBV7-9; D: TRBD1; J: TRBJ1-2; size: .; CDR3: CASSERTGDGYTF; DNA: TGTGCCAGCAGCGAAAGGACAGGGGATGGCTACACCTTC
V: TRBV7-6; D: TRBD2; J: TRBJ2-5; size: .; CDR3: CASSPKTSGVGQTQYF; DNA: TGTGCCAGCAGCCCTAAGACTAGCGGGGTAGGGCAGACCCAGTACTTC
V: TRBV5-1; D: TRBD1; J: TRBJ2-7; size: .; CDR3: CASSLAGGQGIYEQYF; DNA: TGCGCCAGCAGCTTGGCAGGCGGACAGGGGATCTACGAGCAGTACTTC
V: TRBV10-3; D: .; J: TRBJ1-1; size: .; CDR3: CAISEGVGTEAFF; DNA: TGTGCCATCAGTGAAGGGGTTGGGACTGAAGCTTTCTTT
V: TRBV7-9; D: TRBD2; J: TRBJ2-5; size: .; CDR3: CASSSGLAGETQYF; DNA: TGTGCCAGCAGCTCAGGGCTAGCGGGAGAGACCCAGTACTTC
V: TRBV12-3/TRBV12-4; D: .; J: TRBJ1-6; size: .; CDR3: CASSFGVSPLHF; DNA: TGTGCCAGCAGTTTCGGAGTTTCACCCCTCCACTTT
V: TRBV2; D: .; J: TRBJ2-7; size: .; CDR3: CASIRGHSSYEQYF; DNA: TGTGCCAGCATTAGGGGACATAGCTCCTACGAGCAGTACTTC
V: TRBV7-3; D: TRBD2; J: TRBJ2-1; size: .; CDR3: CASSSGLAGINEQFF; DNA: TGTGCCAGCAGCTCGGGACTAGCGGGGATTAATGAGCAGTTCTTC
V: TRBV5-6; D: TRBD1; J: TRBJ2-2; size: once; CDR3: CASSSEVVTGYTGELFF; DNA: TGTGCCAGCAGCTCTGAAGTGGTGACAGGGTACACCGGGGAGCTGTTTTTT
V: TRBV6-6; D: .; J: TRBJ1-1; size: few; CDR3: CASSSSSPSRAFF; DNA: TGTGCCAGCTCTTCTTCCTCTCCCTCTAGAGCTTTCTTT
V: TRBV5-1; D: TRBD1; J: TRBJ1-1; size: .; CDR3: CASSLGQGGRDTEAFF; DNA: TGCGCCAGCAGCCTGGGACAGGGGGGACGGGACACTGAAGCTTTCTTT
V: TRBV2; D: .; J: TRBJ1-1; size: once; CDR3: CASSDRWGAEAFF; DNA: TGTGCCAGCAGTGATAGGTGGGGAGCTGAAGCTTTCTTT
V: TRBV9; D: .; J: TRBJ1-3; size: .; CDR3: CASSPGVGVLSGNTIYF; DNA: TGTGCCAGCAGCCCCGGGGTAGGCGTCCTCTCTGGAAACACCATATATTTT
V: TRBV19; D: .; J: TRBJ1-1; size: .; CDR3: CASSIRTENTEAFF; DNA: TGTGCCAGTAGTATTCGGACAGAGAACACTGAAGCTTTCTTT
V: TRBV28; D: TRBD2; J: TRBJ2-7; size: few; CDR3: CASSLWGGGSHEQYF; DNA: TGTGCCAGCAGTTTATGGGGCGGGGGTTCCCACGAGCAGTACTTC
V: TRBV7-3; D: TRBD2; J: TRBJ2-3; size: .; CDR3: CASSPTAGTTSYTQYF; DNA: TGTGCCAGCAGCCCAACAGCGGGGACTACTTCCTATACGCAGTATTTT
V: TRBV21-1; D: .; J: TRBJ2-2; size: .; CDR3: CASSKAFGCDRGTGELFF; DNA: TGTGCCAGCAGCAAAGCGTTCGGGTGTGATCGGGGCACCGGGGAGCTGTTTTTT
V: TRBV28; D: TRBD2; J: TRBJ2-7; size: .; CDR3: CASSLVGLAGNEQYF; DNA: TGTGCCAGCAGTTTAGTAGGGCTAGCGGGGAACGAGCAGTACTTC
V: TRBV5-6; D: .; J: TRBJ2-7; size: few; CDR3: CASGAVDTYEQYF; DNA: TGTGCCAGCGGCGCGGTGGACACCTACGAGCAGTACTTC
V: TRBV19; D: TRBD1; J: TRBJ1-2; size: .; CDR3: CASSIVQGARVYGYTF; DNA: TGTGCCAGTAGTATAGTTCAGGGGGCGCGTGTCTATGGCTACACCTTC
V: TRBV19; D: .; J: TRBJ1-1; size: .; CDR3: CASSSASGWGTEAFF; DNA: TGTGCCAGTAGTTCGGCGAGCGGGTGGGGCACTGAAGCTTTCTTT
V: TRBV2; D: .; J: TRBJ1-2; size: .; CDR3: CASNEEGGYTF; DNA: TGTGCCAGCAACGAGGAGGGTGGCTACACCTTC
V: TRBV4-2; D: TRBD1; J: TRBJ1-5; size: once; CDR3: CASSQVGAGQGTYSNQPQHF; DNA: TGTGCCAGCAGCCAAGTAGGAGCGGGACAGGGGACCTATAGCAATCAGCCCCAGCATTTT
V: TRBV3-1/TRBV3-2; D: .; J: TRBJ1-2; size: .; CDR3: CASSQDGGTNYGYTF; DNA: TGTGCCAGCAGCCAAGACGGGGGAACTAACTATGGCTACACCTTC
V: TRBV15; D: TRBD2; J: TRBJ2-3; size: .; CDR3: CATSRGRPAGGSTDTQYF; DNA: TGTGCCACCAGCAGAGGCCGACCAGCGGGGGGCAGCACAGATACGCAGTATTTT
V: TRBV6-2/TRBV6-3; D: .; J: TRBJ1-5; size: .; CDR3: CASSGASSNQPQHF; DNA: TGTGCCAGCAGCGGGGCTAGTAGCAATCAGCCCCAGCATTTT
V: TRBV5-1; D: .; J: TRBJ1-5; size: .; CDR3: CASSPGRVGQPQHF; DNA: TGCGCCAGCAGCCCTGGCAGGGTCGGTCAGCCCCAGCATTTT
V: TRBV7-2; D: .; J: TRBJ1-2; size: .; CDR3: CASSSFLGEGNGYTF; DNA: TGTGCCAGCAGCTCCTTTCTCGGGGAAGGGAATGGCTACACCTTC
V: TRBV7-2; D: TRBD1; J: TRBJ2-5; size: .; CDR3: CASSSGQLETQYF; DNA: TGTGCCAGCAGCTCGGGACAGCTGGAGACCCAGTACTTC
V: TRBV24-1; D: .; J: TRBJ2-3; size: .; CDR3: CATSDPRGSGNTQYF; DNA: TGTGCCACCAGTGATCCGAGGGGGTCCGGGAATACGCAGTATTTT
V: TRBV18; D: .; J: TRBJ1-6; size: .; CDR3: CASSPTSGVNSPLHF; DNA: TGTGCCAGCTCTCCAACGTCCGGGGTTAATTCACCCCTCCACTTT
V: TRBV4-3; D: TRBD1; J: TRBJ2-3; size: .; CDR3: CASSQERTGGPDTQYF; DNA: TGCGCCAGCAGCCAAGAAAGGACAGGGGGCCCAGATACGCAGTATTTT
V: TRBV4-1; D: .; J: TRBJ2-7; size: .; CDR3: CASSQDRGGRFYEQYF; DNA: TGCGCCAGCAGCCAAGATCGCGGGGGCCGCTTCTACGAGCAGTACTTC
V: TRBV19; D: .; J: TRBJ2-4; size: .; CDR3: CASTENVAKNIQYF; DNA: TGTGCCAGCACAGAAAATGTAGCCAAAAACATTCAGTACTTC
V: TRBV4-3; D: TRBD2; J: TRBJ2-7; size: .; CDR3: CASSQVSSGGYEQYF; DNA: TGCGCCAGCAGCCAAGTTTCCAGCGGGGGCTACGAGCAGTACTTC
V: TRBV5-1; D: TRBD1; J: TRBJ1-2; size: once; CDR3: CASSFQTGGVKGYTF; DNA: TGCGCCAGCAGCTTCCAAACAGGGGGCGTTAAAGGCTACACCTTC
V: TRBV5-1; D: .; J: TRBJ2-7; size: .; CDR3: CASSPKGAEQYF; DNA: TGCGCCAGCAGCCCCAAAGGGGCCGAGCAGTACTTC
V: TRBV5-1; D: TRBD1; J: TRBJ1-6; size: .; CDR3: CASSLEGQGRSPLHF; DNA: TGCGCCAGCAGCTTGGAGGGACAGGGGCGATCACCCCTCCACTTT
V: TRBV4-3; D: .; J: TRBJ2-3; size: once; CDR3: CASSQDPGDTQYF; DNA: TGCGCCAGCAGCCAAGATCCGGGAGATACGCAGTATTTT
V: TRBV4-2; D: .; J: TRBJ2-7; size: .; CDR3: CASSQVGREVYEQYF; DNA: TGTGCCAGCAGCCAAGTCGGACGGGAAGTCTACGAGCAGTACTTC
V: TRBV15; D: .; J: TRBJ1-4; size: .; CDR3: CATSRDIVGEKLFF; DNA: TGTGCCACCAGCAGAGATATTGTCGGGGAAAAACTGTTTTTT
V: TRBV5-6; D: .; J: TRBJ1-1; size: .; CDR3: CASRGLGGNTEAFF; DNA: TGTGCCAGCAGGGGTCTGGGGGGAAACACTGAAGCTTTCTTT
V: TRBV11-3; D: TRBD1; J: TRBJ1-2; size: .; CDR3: CASSPGGFDYGYTF; DNA: TGTGCCAGCAGCCCAGGGGGCTTCGACTATGGCTACACCTTC
V: TRBV5-1; D: TRBD2; J: TRBJ2-1; size: .; CDR3: CASSSSGGAYEQFF; DNA: TGCGCCAGCAGCTCTAGCGGGGGGGCGTATGAGCAGTTCTTC
V: TRBV6-5; D: .; J: TRBJ1-4; size: .; CDR3: CASQIVRGEKLFF; DNA: TGTGCCAGTCAAATCGTACGGGGTGAAAAACTGTTTTTT
V: TRBV7-2; D: .; J: TRBJ2-5; size: .; CDR3: CASSPSRGQETQYF; DNA: TGTGCCAGCAGCCCCTCGCGGGGCCAAGAGACCCAGTACTTC
V: TRBV3-1/TRBV3-2; D: TRBD1; J: TRBJ2-4; size: .; CDR3: CASSYRGQDKNIQYF; DNA: TGTGCCAGCAGTTACAGGGGGCAGGACAAAAACATTCAGTACTTC
V: TRBV5-4; D: .; J: TRBJ1-3; size: .; CDR3: CASSLGSGVYSGNTIYF; DNA: TGTGCCAGCAGCTTGGGTTCCGGTGTCTACTCTGGAAACACCATATATTTT
V: TRBV6-2/TRBV6-3; D: TRBD1; J: TRBJ2-7; size: .; CDR3: CASSRNPQGDPYEQYF; DNA: TGTGCCAGCAGCCGCAACCCACAGGGGGACCCCTACGAGCAGTACTTC
V: TRBV18; D: .; J: TRBJ1-4; size: .; CDR3: CASSPHGQFNEKLFF; DNA: TGTGCCAGCTCACCACACGGACAGTTTAATGAAAAACTGTTTTTT
V: TRBV6-1; D: .; J: TRBJ2-7; size: .; CDR3: CASSESAGPYEQYF; DNA: TGTGCCAGCAGTGAATCGGCAGGTCCCTACGAGCAGTACTTC
V: TRBV5-1; D: .; J: TRBJ1-5; size: .; CDR3: CASSLGGEDQPQHF; DNA: TGCGCCAGCAGCTTAGGGGGGGAGGATCAGCCCCAGCATTTT
V: TRBV18; D: .; J: TRBJ2-7; size: .; CDR3: CASSPGAPYYEQYF; DNA: TGTGCCAGCTCACCGGGGGCCCCTTACTACGAGCAGTACTTC
V: TRBV10-3; D: TRBD2; J: TRBJ2-1; size: .; CDR3: CAISESLAGAQNEQFF; DNA: TGTGCCATCAGTGAGTCCCTAGCGGGGGCCCAAAATGAGCAGTTCTTC
V: TRBV11-3; D: .; J: TRBJ1-1; size: .; CDR3: CASSLALHTEAFF; DNA: TGTGCCAGCAGCTTAGCCCTCCACACTGAAGCTTTCTTT
V: TRBV5-4; D: .; J: TRBJ1-3; size: .; CDR3: CASSPYRDPGNTIYF; DNA: TGTGCCAGCAGCCCCTACCGGGATCCTGGAAACACCATATATTTT
V: TRBV6-2/TRBV6-3; D: .; J: TRBJ1-5; size: .; CDR3: CASSYGGAPNQPQHF; DNA: TGTGCCAGCAGTTACGGGGGGGCGCCTAATCAGCCCCAGCATTTT
V: TRBV29-1; D: TRBD1; J: TRBJ1-2; size: .; CDR3: CSVESSVLDRGPTNYGYTF; DNA: TGCAGCGTTGAAAGTTCGGTCCTGGACAGGGGACCCACTAACTATGGCTACACCTTC